Following are 10 T cell receptor beta chains from one sample sequenced in a study of T cells in Graves' hyperthyroidism and ophthalmopathy. TCR beta CDR3 region amplification was performed from RNA transcripts. The HTBI primer set was used in a first-round RT-PCR of the TCR CDR3. MiXCR, applied by TCRdb to the multiplex PCR reads, yields one record per CDR3 protein. This repertoire shows approximately 510,000 distinct CDR3 sequences, less than 25% found once; its top ten account for more than 20%. Sequencing was done on a sample of blood. The origin of the receptors is a young man with Graves' hyperthyroidism.

In its sample, this clonotype was seen a few times. CDR3 sequence: CASSLQGKATEAFF. CDR3 coding DNA: TGTGCCAGTAGTCTACAGGGGAAAGCCACTGAAGCTTTCTTT. The rearrangement uses TRBV19 and TRBJ1-1; 7 bases are shared with TRBD1. V lost 5 bases to trimming and J lost 4 bases; unmatched junction nucleotides: 7. Looked up from germline, CDR1 is LNHDA and CDR2 is SQIVND (reference sequence). The CDR3 has 14 residues.

In this sample, this clonotype turned up a few times. The chain has TRBV7-9 and TRBJ2-5, with a weak D call TRBD2 (6 bases). CDR1 SEHNR and CDR2 FQNEAQ come from the germline V gene (reference sequence). The CDR3 has 15 amino acids. Between the trimmed V and J ends, which lost 2 bases and 2 bases, there was a span of 12 bases. In nucleotides, the CDR3 is TGTGCCAGCAGCTTAATCGGCCGGGGGCAAGAGACCCAGTACTTC. Translation: CASSLIGRGQETQYF. Full variable domain (outside the CDR3, taken from reference TRBV7-9 and TRBJ2-5): DTGVSQNPRHKITKRGQNVTFRCDPISEHNRLYWYRQTLGQGPEFLTYFQNEAQLEKSRLLSDRFSAERPKGSFSTLEIQRTEQGDSAMYLCASSLIGRGQETQYFGPGTRLLVL.

This clonotype showed up many times. V usage is TRBV6-5 and J usage is TRBJ2-5, with 7 bases that match TRBD1. Trimming at V came to 6 bases and at J to 0 bases, leaving 7 bases not matched to a gene. The CDR3 runs to 15 residues. The germline CDR1 and CDR2 sequences are MNHEY and SVGAGI. The CDR3 DNA follows: TGTGCCAGCAGGGCCAGGGACAGCAACCAAGAGACCCAGTACTTC. Translating it yields CASRARDSNQETQYF.

This clonotype was recorded at least ten times. The chain links TRBV5-1 to TRBJ2-7; 7 bases fit TRBD2. V was pared by 3 bases and J by 0 bases, with 6 bases of the junction left unmatched. Germline V gene lookup returns CDR1 SGHRS and CDR2 YFSETQ. This CDR3 spans 15 amino acids. CDR3 nucleotides: TGCGCCAGCAGCTGGGGGGGGAACCCCTCCTACGAGCAGTACTTC. This sequence encodes CASSWGGNPSYEQYF.

The chain carries TRBV12-3 or TRBV12-4 and TRBJ2-2; 10 bases agree with TRBD2. V lost 5 bases to trimming and J lost 3 bases; unmatched junction nucleotides: 6. The CDR3 contains 16 residues. The CDR3 reads CASSQLAGFDTGELFF. The CDR3 DNA reads TGTGCCAGCAGTCAACTAGCGGGGTTTGACACCGGGGAGCTGTTTTTT.

This clonotype was seen many times. The chain joins TRBV12-3 or TRBV12-4 to TRBJ1-1, with D maybe TRBD1 (6 bases). Trimming took 6 bases from V and 2 from J, leaving 13 bases between them. The CDR3 is 14 amino acids. The CDR3 loop reads CASSPRGFNTEAFF. The CDR3 bases are TGTGCCAGCAGCCCCAGGGGATTCAACACTGAAGCTTTCTTT.

At least ten counts were recorded for this clonotype. The CDR3 nucleotides read TGTGCCAGCAGTATGCGTAAGGGGACTGAAGCTTTCTTT. It specifies CASSMRKGTEAFF. This chain connects TRBV12-3 or TRBV12-4 to TRBJ1-1; D possibly corresponds to TRBD1 (5 bases). Trimming shortened V by 5 bases and J by 5 bases, and 12 bases separated the two germline ends. This CDR3 region has 13 residues.

This clonotype has more than one count but fewer than ten. V is TRBV5-4 and J is TRBJ1-2; no reliable D call. Germline V gene lookup returns CDR1 SGHNT and CDR2 YYREEE (reference sequence). V gave up 4 bases and J gave up 2 bases, with 15 bases separating them. CDR3 length: 15 residues. The CDR3 sequence is CASSRGVKTNYGYTF. The CDR3 DNA sequence: TGTGCCAGCAGCCGCGGGGTGAAAACAAACTATGGCTACACCTTC.

This clonotype was seen repeatedly, ten times or more. J is TRBJ2-2 and V is TRBV2; D could derive from TRBD1 or TRBD2 (5 bases each). The CDR3 contains 14 residues. Germline CDR1 reads SNHLY; CDR2 reads FYNNEI. V was clipped by 4 bases and J by 2 bases, with 8 bases between them. DNA for the CDR3: TGTGCCAGCAGTGGAGGGGTCAACACCGGGGAGCTGTTTTTT. This translates into CASSGGVNTGELFF. The whole variable domain, remainder taken from reference TRBV2 and TRBJ2-2, is EPEVTQTPSHQVTQMGQEVILRCVPISNHLYFYWYRQILGQKVEFLVSFYNNEISEKSEIFDDQFSVERPDGSNFTLKIRSTKLEDSAMYFCASSGGVNTGELFFGEGSRLTVL.

V is TRBV5-1 and J is TRBJ1-2, with D possibly matching TRBD1 (5 bases). V was cut by 2 bases and J by 2 bases, with 10 bases left in between. The CDR3 is 14 residues long. Per the germline V gene, CDR1 is SGHRS and CDR2 is YFSETQ. The CDR3 DNA sequence: TGCGCCAGCAGCTTATGCAGGGAGAACTATGGCTACACCTTC. Protein product: CASSLCRENYGYTF.